This T cell receptor beta chain was identified in a study of memory CD4+ T cells and cytomegalovirus serostatus. At the level of the study: Healthy Belgian adult donors included under ten CMV-positive and 20 to 30 CMV-negative people. Regarding the study as a whole: Suggested: most of the CMV-linked TCR signature lies in CD4+ memory cells.

The protocol was immunoSEQ multiplex PCR, while the TCRdb copy is restricted to in-frame clones and leaves out a portion. Of over 75,000 clones detected, about four fifths appear once; the ten largest clones hold around 3.6%. Turning to this clone: What it binds is not known.

Single viable CD3+CD4+CD8-CD45RO+ cells were sorted as the memory CD4+ T cells. Total CD4+ T cells were enriched by CD4 positive selection. Sample: memory CD4+ T cells from blood. The TCR sequence derives from an adult in good health and CMV-seropositive.

CDR3 sequence reads: CASSLAGTRYGYTF. The DNA for the CDR3 is TGTGCCAGCAGCTTAGCCGGGACACGATATGGCTACACCTTC. The chain carries TRBV5-6 and TRBJ1-2; tentatively, D is TRBD1 (6 bases). Germline CDR1 is SGHDT and CDR2 is YYEEEE. Trimming removed 2 bases at V and 5 bases at J, with 13 bases between. This CDR3 comprises 14 residues. Filled out from reference TRBV5-6 and TRBJ1-2, the complete variable domain reads DAGVTQSPTHLIKTRGQQVTLRCSPKSGHDTVSWYQQALGQGPQFIFQYYEEEERQRGNFPDRFSGHQFPNYSSELNVNALLLGDSALYLCASSLAGTRYGYTFGSGTRLTVV.